The T cell receptor (beta chain) under discussion was sequenced for a study of T cell responses to AZD1222 COVID-19 vaccine. Looking at the study overall: Pooled samples include second doses given at about 4 or 12 weeks.

Germline values: CDR1 MNHEY, CDR2 SMNVEV (reference sequence). The CDR3 totals 17 residues. V lost 6 bases to trimming and J lost 3 bases; unmatched junction nucleotides: 10. On this clone: Its antigen is still unknown.

General study results and limits: Sampling that yielded the repertoires occurred only after the peak T cell response. With dominance at 160-218 and 743-854, vaccine-associated CD4 TCRs spanned spike. The number of AZD1222 recipients seropositive at baseline was only five or six.

TCRdb keeps only in-frame clones here, not all; method: immunoSEQ multiplex PCR. The sample lists over 45,000 clones, 70% to 90% seen once, with less than 15% in the top ten. Sample: peripheral blood, taken on day 0 of AZD1222 vaccination. The receptor was derived from an adult in good health. The rearrangement uses TRBV27 and TRBJ2-2; 10 bases are a match to TRBD1. CDR3 nucleotides: TGTGCCAGCAGACCGTTGACCGGGACAGGGGACACCGGGGAGCTGTTTTTT. Translated, it gives CASRPLTGTGDTGELFF.